Below, 27 T cell receptor beta chains from the same sample are listed, as sequenced in a study of shared clonotypes between healthy human individuals. Measured with immunoSEQ multiplex PCR; TCRdb has only the in-frame clones, and not every one. The sample lists roughly 1,800,000 clones; over 85% were seen once. Terminally differentiated effector memory CD45RA+ cells were excluded by CCR7 positive selection of CD45RO-negative cells. The source material was naive CD8+ T cells sorted from blood. The receptor source for this set is a man aged 18 to 29 in good health.

The CDR3: CASSYDGGQETQYF. The CDR3 DNA reads as TGTGCCAGCAGTTACGATGGGGGGCAGGAGACCCAGTACTTC. The V call is TRBV6-5, the J call TRBJ2-5, with D perhaps matching TRBD1 or TRBD2 (6 bases each). There are 14 residues in the CDR3. Germline V lookup: CDR1 MNHEY, CDR2 SVGAGI. With 2 bases removed from V and 5 bases from J, the gap between germline ends came to 12 bases.

The chain links TRBV28 to TRBJ2-7; D remains unclear. The CDR3 is 13 amino acids. Trimming pared 5 bases from V and 6 bases from J, leaving 14 bases between. Germline V gene data show CDR1 as MDHEN and CDR2 as SYDVKM. CDR3 amino acids: CASSLLANSEQYF. As DNA, the CDR3 is TGTGCCAGCAGTCTCCTGGCGAACTCCGAGCAGTACTTC.

The chain has TRBV7-2 and TRBJ1-5; tentatively, D is TRBD1 (6 bases). Germline V gene sequence: CDR1 SGHTA, CDR2 FQGNSA. This CDR3 region has 15 residues. V lost 1 base, J lost 5 bases, and 12 bases lay in between. The chain's CDR3 is CASSLGRGADQPQHF. The CDR3 DNA reads TGTGCCAGCAGCTTAGGACGGGGGGCGGATCAGCCCCAGCATTTT.

The chain combines TRBV6-5 with TRBJ1-3; D uncertain. Per germline, CDR1 MNHEY and CDR2 SVGAGI. The V end lost 2 bases, the J end lost 2 bases, and 7 bases lay between the germline ends. The CDR3 contains 14 residues. The CDR3 DNA sequence: TGTGCCAGCAGTTACGAGCAGACTGGAAACACCATATATTTT. It specifies CASSYEQTGNTIYF.

The chain recombines TRBV11-3 with TRBJ2-5; no definite D call. V was shortened by 1 base and J by 6 bases, with 9 bases between the two germline ends. The CDR3 is 13 residues long. Germline values: CDR1 SGHNT, CDR2 YENEEA. The CDR3 bases are TGTGCCAGCAGCTTAGGCCAGGAAAAGACCCAGTACTTC. This codes for CASSLGQEKTQYF.

The V and J genes are TRBV6-6 and TRBJ2-5, with 7 bases matching TRBD2. Germline V gives CDR1 MNHNY, CDR2 SVGAGI (reference sequence). CDR3 length: 16 residues. The V and J ends lost 3 bases and 3 bases, in that order; junction bases with no gene match: 10. As DNA, the CDR3 is TGTGCCAGCAGTTATTTGGCGGGAGTGGCGGAAGAGACCCAGTACTTC. Its protein is CASSYLAGVAEETQYF.

This clone was picked up one time. The rearrangement joins TRBV7-8 to TRBJ2-7, with 11 bases aligning to TRBD2. This CDR3 contains 14 residues. Germline trimming cut 5 bases from V and 5 bases from J; bases unmatched to any gene: 5. Looked up from germline, CDR1 is SGHVS and CDR2 is FQNEAQ. CDR3 protein: CASSISGREDEQYF. CDR3 sequence (DNA): TGTGCCAGCAGCATTAGCGGGAGGGAAGACGAGCAGTACTTC.

V usage is TRBV4-1 and J usage is TRBJ2-7; D might be TRBD1 (6 bases). CDR3 length: 16 residues. CDR1 and CDR2 from the germline V gene are MGHRA and YSYEKL. V was pared by 2 bases and J by 0 bases, with 14 bases between. In DNA form, the CDR3 reads TGCGCCAGCAGCCAATCCGACAGGCTGAGCTCCTACGAGCAGTACTTC. It specifies CASSQSDRLSSYEQYF.

CDR3 sequence: CASSQAWDGTYEQYF. The CDR3 DNA follows: TGCGCCAGCAGCCAAGCATGGGACGGGACCTACGAGCAGTACTTC. The V gene is TRBV4-1, the J gene TRBJ2-7; D may be TRBD1 or TRBD2 (5 bases each). V was clipped by 1 base and J by 2 bases, with 12 bases between them. Germline V lookup: CDR1 MGHRA, CDR2 YSYEKL. The CDR3 has 15 residues.

This sequence joins TRBV28 and TRBJ2-3, with D tentatively TRBD2 (7 bases). This CDR3 spans 16 amino acids. Germline values: CDR1 MDHEN, CDR2 SYDVKM. The ends were cut back, 2 bases at V and 4 bases at J, with 16 bases in the middle. The chain's CDR3 is CASSLPPGGLSDTQYF. CDR3 nucleotide sequence: TGTGCCAGCAGTTTACCGCCGGGGGGCCTGTCAGATACGCAGTATTTT.

As for this clone: Other nucleotide sequences from this sample produce the same CDR3. The chain recombines TRBV27 with TRBJ2-7; D uncertain. This CDR3 comprises 13 residues. Per the germline V gene, CDR1 is MNHEY and CDR2 is SMNVEV (reference sequence). V lost 3 bases and J 2 bases, leaving 8 bases between the germline ends. CDR3 protein: CASSFRTAYEQYF. The CDR3 DNA reads as TGTGCCAGCAGTTTTAGGACCGCCTACGAGCAGTACTTC.

The chain recombines TRBV7-8 with TRBJ1-5, with D tentatively TRBD1 (6 bases). V was cut by 4 bases and J by 8 bases, with 9 bases left in between. There are 12 residues in the CDR3. Per the germline V gene, CDR1 is SGHVS and CDR2 is FQNEAQ. The CDR3, as DNA: TGTGCCAGCAGCTCAGGGGTAGAGCCCCAGCATTTT. Amino acids: CASSSGVEPQHF.

The chain joins TRBV12-5 to TRBJ2-1; 8 bases line up with TRBD2. After removal of 2 bases from V and 15 bases from J, the junction contained 15 bases not matched to a gene. The CDR3 consists of 15 residues. Germline values: CDR1 LGHNT, CDR2 FRNRAP. In DNA form, the CDR3 reads TGTGCTAGTGGTTTGACTAGCGGAGCCCCAGCCCGGCTGTTCTTC. It encodes CASGLTSGAPARLFF.

The chain has TRBV6-1 and TRBJ2-5, with 8 nucleotides matching TRBD2. The V segment lost 7 bases and the J segment 3 bases; nucleotides outside the gene matches: 7. CDR1 is MNHNS and CDR2 is SASEGT in the germline V gene. The CDR3 has 14 amino acids. CDR3 coding DNA: TGTGCCAGCAAGATACTAGCGGTAAAAGAGACCCAGTACTTC. Encoded protein: CASKILAVKETQYF.

The rearrangement uses TRBV10-3 and TRBJ2-7; D is uncertain. Germline V gives CDR1 ENHRY, CDR2 SYGVKD. Trimming shortened V by 7 bases and J by 7 bases, and 5 bases separated the two germline ends. The CDR3 is 9 amino acids. Written as DNA, the CDR3 is TGTGCCATCACTCGGGAGCAGTACTTC. Amino acid sequence: CAITREQYF.

In nucleotides, the CDR3 is TGTGCCAGTAGTATAAGGAGTAGCGGGAGGACGAACACCGGGGAGCTGTTTTTT. It translates to CASSIRSSGRTNTGELFF. The J gene is TRBJ2-2, the V gene TRBV19, with 10 bases lining up with TRBD2. CDR1 is LNHDA and CDR2 is SQIVND in the germline V gene (reference sequence). The trim removed 2 bases at V and 0 bases at J, leaving 6 bases unmatched. There are 18 residues in the CDR3.

Details on this clone: Different DNA sequences within this sample yield the same CDR3. This rearrangement joins TRBV11-2 to TRBJ2-1; tentative D call: TRBD1 (6 bases). Per germline, CDR1 SGHAT and CDR2 FQNNGV. This CDR3 has 15 residues. Trimming stripped 5 bases from V and 1 base from J, with 12 bases between. The CDR3 coding sequence is TGTGCCAGCAGCCCGGACAGTGGGTCCTACAATGAGCAGTTCTTC. It codes for CASSPDSGSYNEQFF.

The V and J genes are TRBV10-3 and TRBJ2-1, with D hard to call. This CDR3 has 14 residues. Germline V gene data show CDR1 as ENHRY and CDR2 as SYGVKD. Trimming took off 2 bases at V and 1 base at J, with 6 bases between the two ends. The CDR3 nucleotides read TGTGCCATCAGTGAGCAGCCATCCTACAATGAGCAGTTCTTC. Its protein product is CAISEQPSYNEQFF.

The chain carries TRBV4-3 and TRBJ1-1; D remains ambiguous. The CDR3 sequence is 16 residues long. The V gene's germline CDR1 is LGHNA and CDR2 YSLEER. V was trimmed by 0 bases and J by 4 bases, leaving 15 bases between them. This CDR3 is CASSQDGEGLITEAFF. CDR3 sequence (DNA): TGCGCCAGCAGCCAAGATGGTGAGGGCCTTATCACTGAAGCTTTCTTT.

V and J are TRBV5-6 and TRBJ2-7; 7 positions match TRBD2. This CDR3 region has 14 residues. CDR1 and CDR2 (germline): SGHDT, YYEEEE. V trimming: 4 bases; J trimming: 6 bases; junction bases outside the gene matches: 10. Here the CDR3 reads CASSPTLGGLEQYF. The CDR3 DNA sequence: TGTGCCAGCAGCCCGACCTTGGGAGGGCTCGAGCAGTACTTC.

This chain links TRBV5-4 with TRBJ2-7; a weak D match, TRBD1 (6 bases). This CDR3 has 14 residues. The V gene lost 4 bases and the J gene lost 0 bases, with 11 bases spanning the gap. Germline CDR1 reads SGHNT; CDR2 reads YYREEE (reference sequence). The CDR3 DNA reads as TGTGCCAGCAGCACGGACAGTTACTCCTACGAGCAGTACTTC. As protein: CASSTDSYSYEQYF.

CDR3 protein: CASSFSRAESSYEQYF. The CDR3 DNA follows: TGTGCCAGCAGTTTCTCCCGGGCAGAAAGCTCCTACGAGCAGTACTTC. The chain couples TRBV27 to TRBJ2-7; D unresolved. The CDR3 totals 16 residues. Trimming removed 3 bases from V and 0 bases from J, with 15 bases in between. CDR1 is MNHEY and CDR2 is SMNVEV in the germline V gene (reference sequence).

This chain's CDR3 is CASSAWTEQNIQYF. CDR3 bases: TGTGCCAGCAGTGCGTGGACAGAGCAAAACATTCAGTACTTC. This sequence joins TRBV2 and TRBJ2-4; tentative D call: TRBD1 (6 bases). This CDR3 spans 14 amino acids. Deletions cut 4 bases from V and 5 bases from J, with 12 bases between. CDR1 is SNHLY, CDR2 FYNNEI, per germline.

The chain uses TRBV10-3 and TRBJ2-5, with D perhaps matching TRBD1 or TRBD2 (5 bases each). Looked up from germline, CDR1 is ENHRY and CDR2 is SYGVKD. V lost 2 bases, J lost 5 bases, and 9 bases lay in between. CDR3 length equals 13 residues. The chain's CDR3 is CAISEDGTETQYF. In DNA form, the CDR3 reads TGTGCCATCAGTGAGGACGGGACGGAGACCCAGTACTTC.

The chain links TRBV7-6 to TRBJ2-2, with TRBD2 as a possible D gene (6 bases). V lost 3 bases, J lost 6 bases, and 17 bases lay in between. The CDR3 has 16 amino acids. Germline V gene sequence: CDR1 SGHVS, CDR2 FNYEAQ. The CDR3 is CASSLDFGGEAGELFF. The DNA of the CDR3 is TGTGCCAGCAGCTTGGATTTCGGGGGAGAGGCCGGGGAGCTGTTTTTT.

This chain links TRBV7-8 with TRBJ2-7; no clear D gene. Between the trimmed V and J ends, which lost 4 bases and 2 bases, there was a span of 12 bases. The CDR3 contains 14 residues. Germline values: CDR1 SGHVS, CDR2 FQNEAQ. Here the CDR3 DNA reads TGTGCCAGCAGCTCGGACGGATTCGCCTACGAGCAGTACTTC. This encodes CASSSDGFAYEQYF. Supplemented by reference TRBV7-8 and TRBJ2-7, the full variable domain reads GAGVSQSPRYKVAKRGQDVALRCDPISGHVSLFWYQQALGQGPEFLTYFQNEAQLDKSGLPSDRFFAERPEGSVSTLKIQRTQQEDSAVYLCASSSDGFAYEQYFGPGTRLTVT.

The sample holds one count of this clone. This chain uses TRBV19 with TRBJ2-7; tentatively, D is TRBD2 (5 bases). The germline CDR1 and CDR2 sequences are LNHDA and SQIVND (reference sequence). The CDR3 loop spans 15 amino acids. Trimming pared 2 bases from V and 2 bases from J, leaving 13 bases between. CDR3 nucleotides: TGTGCCAGTAGTATACGCTATGACGGGACCTACGAGCAGTACTTC. Translating it yields CASSIRYDGTYEQYF.